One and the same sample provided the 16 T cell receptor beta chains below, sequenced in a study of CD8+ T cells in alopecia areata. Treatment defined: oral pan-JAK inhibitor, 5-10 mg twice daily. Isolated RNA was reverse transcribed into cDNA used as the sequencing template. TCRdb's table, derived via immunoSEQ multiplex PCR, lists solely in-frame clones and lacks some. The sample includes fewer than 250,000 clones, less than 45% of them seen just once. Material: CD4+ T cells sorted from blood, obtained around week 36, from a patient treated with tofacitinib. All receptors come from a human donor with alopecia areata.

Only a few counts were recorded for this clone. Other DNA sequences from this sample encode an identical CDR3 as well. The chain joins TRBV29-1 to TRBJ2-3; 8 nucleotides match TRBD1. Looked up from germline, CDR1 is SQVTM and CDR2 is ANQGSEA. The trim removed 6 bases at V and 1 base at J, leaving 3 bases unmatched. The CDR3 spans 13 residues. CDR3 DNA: TGCAGCGTGTCGACAGGGGGCACAGATACGCAGTATTTT. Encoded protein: CSVSTGGTDTQYF.

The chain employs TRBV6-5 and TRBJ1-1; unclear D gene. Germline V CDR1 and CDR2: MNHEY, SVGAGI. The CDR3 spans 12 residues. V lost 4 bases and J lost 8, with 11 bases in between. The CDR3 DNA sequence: TGTGCCAGCAGTTTACAGTGGGTAGAAGCTTTCTTT. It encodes CASSLQWVEAFF.

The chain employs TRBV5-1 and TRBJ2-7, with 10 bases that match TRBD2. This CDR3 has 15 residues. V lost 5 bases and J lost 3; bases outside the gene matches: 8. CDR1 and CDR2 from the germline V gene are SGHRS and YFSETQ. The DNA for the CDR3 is TGCGCCAGCAGACAGGTAGCGGGAGGAAACTACGAGCAGTACTTC. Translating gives CASRQVAGGNYEQYF.

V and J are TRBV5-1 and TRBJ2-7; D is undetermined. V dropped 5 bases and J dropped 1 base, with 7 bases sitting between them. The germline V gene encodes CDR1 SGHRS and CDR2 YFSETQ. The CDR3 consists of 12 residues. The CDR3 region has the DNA TGCGCCAGCAGGGACGATTCCTACGAGCAGTACTTC. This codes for CASRDDSYEQYF.

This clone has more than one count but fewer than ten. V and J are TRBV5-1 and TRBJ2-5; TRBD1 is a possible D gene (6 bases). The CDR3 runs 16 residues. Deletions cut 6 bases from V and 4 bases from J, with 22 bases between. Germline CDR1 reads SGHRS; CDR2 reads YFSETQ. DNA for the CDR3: TGCGCCAGCACCCGAACACCCTTCCGGGACACAGAGACCCAGTACTTC. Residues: CASTRTPFRDTETQYF.

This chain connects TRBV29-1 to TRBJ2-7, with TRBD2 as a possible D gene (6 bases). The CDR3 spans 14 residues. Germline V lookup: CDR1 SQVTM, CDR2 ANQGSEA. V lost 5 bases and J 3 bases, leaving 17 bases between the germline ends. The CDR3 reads CSVCLVGGLYEQYF. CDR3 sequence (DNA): TGCAGCGTTTGCCTGGTGGGGGGACTCTACGAGCAGTACTTC.

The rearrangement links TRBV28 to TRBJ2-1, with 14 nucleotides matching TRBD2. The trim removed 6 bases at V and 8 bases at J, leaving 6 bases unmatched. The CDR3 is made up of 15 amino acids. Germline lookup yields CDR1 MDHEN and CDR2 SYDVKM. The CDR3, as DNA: TGTGCCAGCAGCCCGGGACTAGCGGGAGCCCATGAGCAGTTCTTC. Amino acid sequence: CASSPGLAGAHEQFF.

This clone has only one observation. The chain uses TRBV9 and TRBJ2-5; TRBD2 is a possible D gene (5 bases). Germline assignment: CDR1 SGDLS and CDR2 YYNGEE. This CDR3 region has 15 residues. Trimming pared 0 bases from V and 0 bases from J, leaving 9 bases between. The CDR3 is CASSVGGGNQETQYF. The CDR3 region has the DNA TGTGCCAGCAGCGTAGGTGGAGGAAACCAAGAGACCCAGTACTTC.

The CDR3 reads CSVEGTRASSYEQYF. In nucleotides, the CDR3 is TGCAGCGTTGAAGGCACGCGGGCGAGCTCCTACGAGCAGTACTTC. The chain has TRBV29-1 and TRBJ2-7; a weak D match, TRBD2 (5 bases). Germline-derived CDR1 and CDR2 are SQVTM and ANQGSEA. V was shortened by 1 base and J by 0 bases, with 13 bases between the two germline ends. There are 15 residues in the CDR3.

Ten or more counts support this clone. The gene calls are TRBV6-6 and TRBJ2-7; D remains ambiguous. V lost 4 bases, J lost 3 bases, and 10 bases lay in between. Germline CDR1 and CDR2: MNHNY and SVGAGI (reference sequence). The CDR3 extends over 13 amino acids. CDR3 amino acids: CASSSGYLYEQYF. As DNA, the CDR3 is TGTGCCAGCAGTTCCGGTTATCTCTACGAGCAGTACTTC.

The DNA of the CDR3 is TGTGCCTGGAGCCGGGGGAGTACCACATTCCTCCATGAGCAGTTCTTC. Amino acid sequence: CAWSRGSTTFLHEQFF. The chain combines TRBV30 with TRBJ2-1; D is possibly TRBD2 (6 bases). Germline values: CDR1 GTSNPN, CDR2 SVGIG (reference sequence). V shed 3 bases and J shed 8 bases, with 23 bases lying between them. The CDR3 loop spans 16 amino acids.

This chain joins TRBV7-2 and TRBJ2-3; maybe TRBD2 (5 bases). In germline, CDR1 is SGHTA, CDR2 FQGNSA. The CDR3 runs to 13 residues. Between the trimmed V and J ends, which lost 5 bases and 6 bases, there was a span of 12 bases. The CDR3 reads CASSPSPLDTQYF. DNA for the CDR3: TGTGCCAGCAGCCCTAGCCCCTTGGATACGCAGTATTTT.

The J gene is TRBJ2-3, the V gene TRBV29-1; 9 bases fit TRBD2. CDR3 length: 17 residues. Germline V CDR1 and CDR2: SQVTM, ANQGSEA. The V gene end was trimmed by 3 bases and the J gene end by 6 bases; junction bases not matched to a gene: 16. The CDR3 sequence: CSVDGESEAGGGDTQYF. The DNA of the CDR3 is TGCAGCGTTGATGGTGAGAGCGAGGCGGGAGGGGGCGATACGCAGTATTTT.

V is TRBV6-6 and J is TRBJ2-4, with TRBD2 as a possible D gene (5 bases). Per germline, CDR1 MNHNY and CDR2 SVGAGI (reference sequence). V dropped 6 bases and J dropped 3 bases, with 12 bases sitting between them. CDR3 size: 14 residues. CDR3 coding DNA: TGTGCCAGCAGCCGTCCTGGAGGCAAAAACATTCAGTACTTC. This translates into CASSRPGGKNIQYF.

The CDR3 spells CASSAARTGLQETQYF. The CDR3 nucleotides read TGCGCCAGCAGCGCGGCACGGACAGGGCTTCAAGAGACCCAGTACTTC. The chain combines TRBV5-1 with TRBJ2-5; TRBD1 aligns across 8 bases. The V gene's germline CDR1 is SGHRS and CDR2 YFSETQ. There are 16 residues in the CDR3. The V gene end was trimmed by 4 bases and the J gene end by 2 bases; junction bases not matched to a gene: 10.

CDR3 nucleotides: TGTGCCAGCAGCCCGGGCGAGTGGCACACCGGGGAGCTGTTTTTT. It is translated as CASSPGEWHTGELFF. The J gene is TRBJ2-2, the V gene TRBV4-2; D is unresolved. Germline V gives CDR1 LGHNA, CDR2 YNFKEQ. V lost 4 bases and J lost 3, with 12 bases in between. The CDR3 length is 15 residues.